The next 6 T cell receptor beta chains were all read from a single sample in a study of vaccination and CD4 T cells after COVID-19. Cultured CD4+ T-cell DNA underwent Oncomine TCR Beta short-read sequencing. One entry per CDR3 protein results from TCRdb running MiXCR on the PCR reads. The sample lists about 20,000 distinct CDR3 sequences, 56% occurring once. These receptors lack a known antigen. Described treatment: approximately 9-day PBMC culture with coronavirus spike peptide pools or control peptides (ViraFEST assay). The sample was CD4+ T cells from blood, cultured in vitro. The receptors were sampled from a human donor who had recovered from COVID-19.

V gene TRBV20-1 combines with J gene TRBJ2-3; 9 bases match TRBD2. The CDR3 is 14 residues long. The germline CDR1 and CDR2 sequences are DFQATT and SNEGSKA (reference sequence). V shed 7 bases, J shed 2 bases, and the junction held 7 bases outside the gene matches. In nucleotides, the CDR3 is TGCAGTGTGGGTGGCGGGAGGGACACAGATACGCAGTATTTT. It translates to CSVGGGRDTDTQYF.

V usage is TRBV20-1 and J usage is TRBJ1-2; tentatively, D is TRBD1 (6 bases). Germline assignment: CDR1 DFQATT and CDR2 SNEGSKA (reference sequence). CDR3 size: 14 residues. Deletions cut 5 bases from V and 5 bases from J, with 18 bases between. CDR3: CSAEGGLRGYGYTF. As DNA, the CDR3 is TGCAGTGCTGAGGGGGGTCTCCGGGGGTATGGCTACACCTTC.

The V call is TRBV6-1, the J call TRBJ1-1, with D unresolved. The ends were cut back, 8 bases at V and 7 bases at J, with 8 bases in the middle. Per the germline V gene, CDR1 is MNHNS and CDR2 is SASEGT. This CDR3 is 10 amino acids long. CDR3 region: CASARLEAFF. CDR3 sequence (DNA): TGTGCCAGCGCCCGGCTTGAAGCTTTCTTT.

The gene calls are TRBV25-1 and TRBJ2-5; D could derive from TRBD1 or TRBD2 (7 bases each). This CDR3 is 14 amino acids long. CDR1 and CDR2 (germline): MGHDK, SYGVNS. Trimming took 6 bases from V and 4 from J, leaving 15 bases between them. The DNA of the CDR3 is TGTGCCAGCAGCTACAGGGGAGGGGGAGAGACCCAGTACTTC. Its translation is CASSYRGGGETQYF.

The chain links TRBV7-3 to TRBJ1-1; 9 positions agree with TRBD1. The junction had 5 bases not matched to a gene; V was cut back by 5 bases and J by 4 bases. The CDR3 is made up of 14 amino acids. The germline V gene has CDR1 SGHTA and CDR2 FQGTGA. The CDR3 here is CASSEQGAITEAFF. As DNA, the CDR3 is TGTGCCAGCAGCGAACAGGGGGCGATCACTGAAGCTTTCTTT.

This sequence joins TRBV5-1 and TRBJ2-3, with 8 positions matching TRBD1. V shed 4 bases, J shed 0 bases, and the junction held 7 bases outside the gene matches. Germline assignment: CDR1 SGHRS and CDR2 YFSETQ. There are 16 residues in the CDR3. CDR3 residues: CASSIGQGRSTDTQYF. The CDR3 DNA sequence: TGCGCCAGCAGCATCGGACAGGGAAGGAGCACAGATACGCAGTATTTT. The variable domain in full, completed from reference TRBV5-1 and TRBJ2-3, reads KAGVTQTPRYLIKTRGQQVTLSCSPISGHRSVSWYQQTPGQGLQFLFEYFSETQRNKGNFPGRFSGRQFSNSRSEMNVSTLELGDSALYLCASSIGQGRSTDTQYFGPGTRLTVL.